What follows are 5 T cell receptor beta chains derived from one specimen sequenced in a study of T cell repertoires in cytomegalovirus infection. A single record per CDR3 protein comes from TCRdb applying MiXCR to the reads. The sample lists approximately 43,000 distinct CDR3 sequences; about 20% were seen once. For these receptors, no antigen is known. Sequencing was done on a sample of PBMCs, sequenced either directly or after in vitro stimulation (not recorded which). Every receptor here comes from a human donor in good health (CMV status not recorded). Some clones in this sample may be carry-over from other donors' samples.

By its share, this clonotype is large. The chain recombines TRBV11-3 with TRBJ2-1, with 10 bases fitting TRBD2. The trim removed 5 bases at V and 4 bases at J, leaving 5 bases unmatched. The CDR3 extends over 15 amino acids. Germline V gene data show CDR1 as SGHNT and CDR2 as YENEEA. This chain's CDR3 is CASSQGLAAYNEQFF. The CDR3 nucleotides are TGTGCCAGCAGCCAAGGACTAGCGGCGTACAATGAGCAGTTCTTC.

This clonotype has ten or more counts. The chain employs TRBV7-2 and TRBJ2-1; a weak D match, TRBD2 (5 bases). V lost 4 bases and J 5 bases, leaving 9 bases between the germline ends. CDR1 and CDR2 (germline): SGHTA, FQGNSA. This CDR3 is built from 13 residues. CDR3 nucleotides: TGTGCCAGCAGCTCATACGGGAACAATGAGCAGTTCTTC. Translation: CASSSYGNNEQFF.

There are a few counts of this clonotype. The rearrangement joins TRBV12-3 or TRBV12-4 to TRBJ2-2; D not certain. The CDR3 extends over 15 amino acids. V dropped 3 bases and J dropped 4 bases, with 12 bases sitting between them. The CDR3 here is CASSLREVVTGELFF. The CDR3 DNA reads TGTGCCAGCAGTTTGCGCGAGGTTGTCACCGGGGAGCTGTTTTTT.

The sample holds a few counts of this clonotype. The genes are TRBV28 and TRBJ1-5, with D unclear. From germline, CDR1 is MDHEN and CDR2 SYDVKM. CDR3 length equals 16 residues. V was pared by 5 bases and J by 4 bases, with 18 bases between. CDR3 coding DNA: TGTGCCAGCAGTCCATTGTCCGCAGCCCCTAATCAGCCCCAGCATTTT. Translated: CASSPLSAAPNQPQHF.

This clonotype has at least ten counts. CDR3 residues: CASSLSSYRNEQFF. CDR3 DNA: TGTGCCAGCAGCTTATCCTCCTACCGCAATGAGCAGTTCTTC. The gene calls are TRBV7-2 and TRBJ2-1; no firm D call. Germline CDR1 SGHTA, CDR2 FQGNSA. V lost 2 bases to trimming and J lost 6 bases, with 11 bases between them. The CDR3 is made up of 14 amino acids.